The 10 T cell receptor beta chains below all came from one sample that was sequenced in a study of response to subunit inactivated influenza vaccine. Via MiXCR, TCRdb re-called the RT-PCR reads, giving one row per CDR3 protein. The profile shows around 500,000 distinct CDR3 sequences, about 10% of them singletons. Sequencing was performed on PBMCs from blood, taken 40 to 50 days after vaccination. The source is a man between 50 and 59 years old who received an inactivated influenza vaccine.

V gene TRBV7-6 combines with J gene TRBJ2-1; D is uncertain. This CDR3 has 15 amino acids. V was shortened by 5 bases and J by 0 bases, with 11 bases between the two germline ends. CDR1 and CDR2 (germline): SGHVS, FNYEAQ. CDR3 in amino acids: CASSPQSSSYNEQFF. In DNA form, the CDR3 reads TGTGCCAGCAGCCCCCAGAGCAGCTCCTACAATGAGCAGTTCTTC.

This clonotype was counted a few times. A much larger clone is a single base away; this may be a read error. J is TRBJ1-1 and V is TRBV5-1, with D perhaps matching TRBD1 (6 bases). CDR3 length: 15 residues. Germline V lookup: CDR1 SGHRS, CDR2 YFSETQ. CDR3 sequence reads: CTSSLETGLGTEAFF. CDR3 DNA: TGCACCAGCAGCTTGGAAACAGGGTTGGGCACTGAAGCTTTCTTT.

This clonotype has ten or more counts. For the CDR3, the DNA is TGCAGCCACCCCCTCCCCGGGACTAGCGGGAGTTTCCCCTCCTACGAGCAGTACTTC. Translation gives CSHPLPGTSGSFPSYEQYF. The gene calls are TRBV29-1 and TRBJ2-7; 14 bases match TRBD2. The germline V gene has CDR1 SQVTM and CDR2 ANQGSEA. V lost 8 bases to trimming and J lost 0 bases; unmatched junction nucleotides: 18. This CDR3 region has 19 residues.

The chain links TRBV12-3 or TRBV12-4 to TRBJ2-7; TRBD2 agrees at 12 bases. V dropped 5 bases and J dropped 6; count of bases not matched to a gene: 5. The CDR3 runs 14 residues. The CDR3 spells CASSLTSGSGEQYF. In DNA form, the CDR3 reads TGTGCCAGCAGTCTGACTAGCGGGAGCGGCGAGCAGTACTTC.

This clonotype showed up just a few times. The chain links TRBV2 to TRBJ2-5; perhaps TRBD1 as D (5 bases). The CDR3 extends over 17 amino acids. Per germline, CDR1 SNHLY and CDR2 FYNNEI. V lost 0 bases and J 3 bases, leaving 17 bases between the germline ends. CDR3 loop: CASSEALPLGPKETQYF. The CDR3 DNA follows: TGTGCCAGCAGTGAAGCGCTTCCTTTGGGGCCAAAAGAGACCCAGTACTTC. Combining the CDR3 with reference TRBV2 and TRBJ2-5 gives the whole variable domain EPEVTQTPSHQVTQMGQEVILRCVPISNHLYFYWYRQILGQKVEFLVSFYNNEISEKSEIFDDQFSVERPDGSNFTLKIRSTKLEDSAMYFCASSEALPLGPKETQYFGPGTRLLVL.

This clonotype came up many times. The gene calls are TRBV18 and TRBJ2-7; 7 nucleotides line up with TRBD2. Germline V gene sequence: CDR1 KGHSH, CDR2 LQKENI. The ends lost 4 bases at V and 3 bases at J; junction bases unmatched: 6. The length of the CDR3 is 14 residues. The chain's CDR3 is CASSLSGTSYEQYF. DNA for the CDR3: TGTGCCAGCTCACTAAGCGGGACCAGCTACGAGCAGTACTTC.

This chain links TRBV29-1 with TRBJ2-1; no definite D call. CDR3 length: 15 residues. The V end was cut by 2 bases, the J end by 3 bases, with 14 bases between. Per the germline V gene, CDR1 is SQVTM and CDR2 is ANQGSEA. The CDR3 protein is CSVEIRGHNYNEQFF. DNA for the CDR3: TGCAGCGTTGAAATCAGAGGTCACAACTACAATGAGCAGTTCTTC.

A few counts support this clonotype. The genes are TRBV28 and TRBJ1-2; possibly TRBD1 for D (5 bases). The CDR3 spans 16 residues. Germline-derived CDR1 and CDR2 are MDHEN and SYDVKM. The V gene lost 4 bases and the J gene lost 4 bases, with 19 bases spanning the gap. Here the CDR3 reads CASSSSAGGRGYGYTF. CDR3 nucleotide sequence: TGTGCCAGCAGTTCATCAGCCGGGGGACGGGGCTATGGCTACACCTTC.

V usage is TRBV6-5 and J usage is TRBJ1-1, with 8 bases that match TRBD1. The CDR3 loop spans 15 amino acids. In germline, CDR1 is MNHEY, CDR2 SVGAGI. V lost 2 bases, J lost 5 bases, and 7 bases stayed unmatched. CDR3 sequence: CASSYGRTGKTEAFF. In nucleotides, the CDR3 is TGTGCCAGCAGTTACGGGAGGACAGGGAAGACTGAAGCTTTCTTT.

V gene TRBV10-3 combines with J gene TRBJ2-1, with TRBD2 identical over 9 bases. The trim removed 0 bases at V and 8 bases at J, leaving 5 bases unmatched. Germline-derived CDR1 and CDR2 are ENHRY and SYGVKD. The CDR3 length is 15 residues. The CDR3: CAISESHSGSHEQFF. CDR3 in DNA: TGTGCCATCAGTGAGTCCCATAGCGGGAGCCATGAGCAGTTCTTC.